The rows below give T cell receptor beta chains drawn from one sample of a study of T cell clonotyping in hematopoietic cell transplantation. Assay: immunoSEQ multiplex PCR; the TCRdb copy retains only in-frame clones and omits some. The repertoire holds under 45,000 clones, with over 80% as singletons. The sequencing input was peripheral blood mononuclear cells. The receptors come from a woman in her thirties or forties in good health. Some clones in this sample may be carry-over from other donors' samples. Each CDR3 is given with its conserved first and last residue. D genes are given only for firm matches. Expanded clones get a size class; other rows say once, few or many, or leave the size out.

D gene,clone size,J gene,V gene,CDR3 DNA,CDR3 protein
TRBD2,-,TRBJ2-3,TRBV28,TGTGCCAGCAGTTTTGAGTTACTAGCGGGAGGGGTGGGAGATACGCAGTATTTT,CASSFELLAGGVGDTQYF
TRBD1,-,TRBJ2-7,TRBV2,TGTGCCAGCAGAAGGGACAGAACCTACGAGCAGTACTTC,CASRRDRTYEQYF
-,-,TRBJ2-7,TRBV6-1,TGTGCCAGCAGTTTACTAGCCGCCAGCTCCTACGAGCAGTACTTC,CASSLLAASSYEQYF
-,-,TRBJ1-2,TRBV7-8,TGTGCCAGCAGCTTAGCAGAGTTCTATGGCTACACCTTC,CASSLAEFYGYTF
-,-,TRBJ2-6,TRBV2,TGTGCCAGCAGTGAAGCGGGCAATCTTGCTGGGGCCAACGTCCTGACTTTC,CASSEAGNLAGANVLTF
TRBD2,once,TRBJ2-5,TRBV30,TGTGCCTGGACCCTAGCGGGAGAAGAGACCCAGTACTTC,CAWTLAGEETQYF
-,-,TRBJ2-1,TRBV11-3,TGTGCCAGCAGCTTATCTCGGGACGATGAGCAGTTCTTC,CASSLSRDDEQFF
-,-,TRBJ1-1,TRBV19,TGTGCCAGTAGTATTGGTTGGGGGAACACTGAAGCTTTCTTT,CASSIGWGNTEAFF
-,-,TRBJ2-2,TRBV28,TGTGCCAGCAGCTTACTAGGGGGAGGGTCGAGGACCGGGGAGCTGTTTTTT,CASSLLGGGSRTGELFF
TRBD2,-,TRBJ2-2,TRBV10-1,TGCGCCAGCAGATTAACTAGCGCGTGGGGCGGGGAGCTGTTTTTT,CASRLTSAWGGELFF
-,-,TRBJ1-1,TRBV10-3,TGTGCCATCCAAACAGATTTCAACACTGAAGCTTTCTTT,CAIQTDFNTEAFF
-,-,TRBJ2-5,TRBV19,TGTGCCAGTAAGGTTTCTGGGGAAGAGACCCAGTACTTC,CASKVSGEETQYF
-,-,TRBJ2-7,TRBV6-6,TGTGCCACCTATAACTTTTACGAGCAGTACTTC,CATYNFYEQYF
TRBD2,-,TRBJ2-7,TRBV6-6,TGTGCCAGCACCGGGACTAGCGGTTCCTACGAGCAGTACTTC,CASTGTSGSYEQYF
-,once,TRBJ2-3,TRBV9,TGTGCCAGCAGCATGTTAGCGGCAGGAACAAATACGCAGTATTTT,CASSMLAAGTNTQYF
-,-,TRBJ1-2,TRBV5-4,TGTGCCAGCAGCCTCCCCAGCTCCTATGGCTACACCTTC,CASSLPSSYGYTF
-,once,TRBJ2-7,TRBV19,TGTGCCAGTAGTATCGTGGGAACAGAACCCGACGAGCAGTACTTC,CASSIVGTEPDEQYF
TRBD2,-,TRBJ2-5,TRBV7-7,TGTGCTAGCAGCCCCGGTCTAGCGGGAGGAGGGGAGACCCAGTACTTC,CASSPGLAGGGETQYF
-,-,TRBJ2-2,TRBV19,TGTGCCAGTGAGCTGGGTAGCACCGGGGAGCTGTTTTTT,CASELGSTGELFF
-,-,TRBJ2-5,TRBV2,TGTGCCAGCAGTGATTTAGGGGAGACCCAGTACTTC,CASSDLGETQYF